Described below is a single T cell receptor (beta chain) sequence and its context. The antigen remains unidentified. Quantitative barcoded 5'-RACE was used to prepare TCR beta libraries. MiXCR, applied by TCRdb to the 5' RACE reads, yields one record per CDR3 protein. The sample holds more than 30,000 distinct CDR3 sequences, approximately 10% seen once. These data come from a study of CD8 T cells in ankylosing spondylitis. Study-wide results and caveats: Within ankylosing spondylitis blood, a TCR beta motif made up of seven to nine highly homologous variants appeared to be characteristic. A subset of motif variants has previously been described in the synovial fluid and blood of reactive arthritis.

V was clipped by 8 bases and J by 7 bases; unmatched bases: 8. The CDR3 length is 14 residues. The germline V gene has CDR1 SNHLY and CDR2 FYNNEI. The receptor comes from a male donor with ankylosing spondylitis. Sequenced input: synovial fluid, either unsorted or a sorted T cell fraction (not recorded which). This rearrangement joins TRBV2 to TRBJ1-1, with 12 bases that match TRBD1. CDR3 nucleotide sequence: TGTGCCAGCGCCAAGGGACAGGGGGCCGTTGAAGCTTTCTTT. Residues: CASAKGQGAVEAFF.